This passage covers 30 T cell receptor beta chains from one sample sequenced in a study of blood T cell repertoires in COVID-19. Clones were sequenced by immunoSEQ multiplex PCR, and TCRdb holds only the in-frame ones, with some missing. This repertoire shows about 39,000 clones, 85% to 90% found once; its top ten account for less than 25%. Sequences were obtained from peripheral blood. The receptors come from a man in his fifties or sixties with active or convalescent COVID-19.

The chain carries TRBV24-1 and TRBJ2-1, with 8 bases that match TRBD1. The CDR3 has 16 residues. Germline V lookup: CDR1 KGHDR, CDR2 SFDVKD. V lost 4 bases, J lost 5 bases, and 9 bases stayed unmatched. The CDR3 region is CATSEAGTGMDNEQFF. The CDR3 bases are TGTGCCACCAGTGAGGCCGGGACAGGTATGGACAATGAGCAGTTCTTC.

This clone appeared once. This sequence joins TRBV5-4 and TRBJ2-2, with 9 bases matching TRBD2. CDR3 size: 15 residues. CDR1 is SGHNT and CDR2 is YYREEE in the germline V gene (reference sequence). With V trimmed by 4 bases and J by 3 bases, 4 bases remained unmatched. This chain's CDR3 is CASSTGLADTGELFF. DNA for the CDR3: TGTGCCAGCAGCACGGGACTAGCAGACACCGGGGAGCTGTTTTTT.

This sequence joins TRBV2 and TRBJ1-6; 8 nucleotides line up with TRBD1. V dropped 8 bases and J dropped 5; count of bases not matched to a gene: 8. The CDR3 covers 15 residues. The germline gives CDR1 SNHLY, CDR2 FYNNEI. CDR3 sequence reads: CASSGGGSDNSPLHF. The CDR3 DNA is TGTGCCAGCTCAGGGGGCGGGTCAGATAATTCACCCCTCCACTTT.

The rearrangement joins TRBV6-2 or TRBV6-3 to TRBJ1-5, with D unresolved. In germline, CDR1 is MNHEY, CDR2 SVGEGT. Between the trimmed V and J ends, which lost 2 bases and 4 bases, there was a span of 6 bases. The CDR3 has 13 amino acids. In DNA, the CDR3 is TGTGCCAGCAGTTACGAACGGAATCAGCCCCAGCATTTT. Its protein product is CASSYERNQPQHF.

The chain links TRBV10-3 to TRBJ1-1, with 7 positions matching TRBD1. CDR1 ENHRY and CDR2 SYGVKD come from the germline V gene. V lost 8 bases and J lost 2; bases outside the gene matches: 2. This CDR3 is 12 amino acids long. DNA of the CDR3: TGTGCCATCCGACAGGGAAACACTGAAGCTTTCTTT. Its protein is CAIRQGNTEAFF.

The chain is built from TRBV7-9 and TRBJ2-7; D gene unclear. CDR1 and CDR2 (germline): SEHNR, FQNEAQ (reference sequence). V was cut by 4 bases and J by 8 bases, with 18 bases left in between. There are 14 residues in the CDR3. CDR3 nucleotides: TGTGCCAGCAGCTCCACTCCAGACCCGGGTCAGCAGTACTTC. Amino acids: CASSSTPDPGQQYF.

The chain carries TRBV27 and TRBJ2-3, with D tentatively TRBD1 (5 bases). V was shortened by 6 bases and J by 4 bases, with 14 bases between the two germline ends. The germline V gene has CDR1 MNHEY and CDR2 SMNVEV (reference sequence). The CDR3 consists of 14 residues. This CDR3 is CASRRPRAPDTQYF. The CDR3 nucleotides read TGTGCCAGCAGGCGACCCAGGGCGCCAGATACGCAGTATTTT.

The rearrangement links TRBV6-5 to TRBJ1-1; 8 nucleotides align to TRBD1. Germline V gene data show CDR1 as MNHEY and CDR2 as SVGAGI. The CDR3 is made up of 14 amino acids. Unmatched junction bases numbered 0, after V lost 2 bases and J lost 1 base. CDR3 region: CASSYDRGNTEAFF. The CDR3 DNA follows: TGTGCCAGCAGTTACGACAGGGGGAACACTGAAGCTTTCTTT.

The V call is TRBV7-2, the J call TRBJ2-5; 8 nucleotides line up with TRBD1. The germline V gene has CDR1 SGHTA and CDR2 FQGNSA. V shed 4 bases and J 2 bases; nucleotides not matched to a gene: 3. The CDR3 covers 14 residues. As DNA, the CDR3 is TGTGCCAGCAGCTGGGGACAGGCACAAGAGACCCAGTACTTC. It specifies CASSWGQAQETQYF.

The genes are TRBV2 and TRBJ2-5; 9 bases agree with TRBD2. J gave up 4 bases and V 2 bases, and 5 bases lay outside the gene matches. Germline CDR1 and CDR2: SNHLY and FYNNEI. The CDR3 is 15 residues long. In DNA, the CDR3 is TGTGCCAGCAGTGAACCCCCTAGCGGGGTAGAGACCCAGTACTTC. Protein product: CASSEPPSGVETQYF.

The genes are TRBV27 and TRBJ2-5; possibly TRBD2 for D (6 bases). This CDR3 is 15 amino acids long. Germline V lookup: CDR1 MNHEY, CDR2 SMNVEV (reference sequence). The V end lost 7 bases, the J end lost 1 base, and 16 bases lay between the germline ends. The CDR3 DNA follows: TGTGCCAGCACGGAAGGCGGGGCCTCCCAAGAGACCCAGTACTTC. Translation gives CASTEGGASQETQYF.

This chain links TRBV18 with TRBJ2-3; 9 bases line up with TRBD2. The V gene end was trimmed by 3 bases and the J gene end by 2 bases; junction bases not matched to a gene: 6. Germline CDR1 and CDR2: KGHSH and LQKENI. This CDR3 is built from 16 residues. For the CDR3, the DNA is TGTGCCAGCTCACCGGAGGCGGGAGGGTACACAGATACGCAGTATTTT. This encodes CASSPEAGGYTDTQYF.

V usage is TRBV23-1 and J usage is TRBJ2-1, with 7 bases fitting TRBD1. TRBV23-1 belongs to the ORF category, with a function that is uncertain. This CDR3 has 16 amino acids. V shed 0 bases, J shed 4 bases, and the junction held 6 bases outside the gene matches. The CDR3 is CASSQSDRESYNEQFF. The CDR3 nucleotides are TGCGCCAGCAGTCAATCCGACAGGGAGTCGTACAATGAGCAGTTCTTC.

The chain uses TRBV3-1 (or the pseudogene TRBV3-2) and TRBJ2-5; weak D call: TRBD2 (6 bases). The length of the CDR3 is 16 residues. The V end lost 4 bases, the J end lost 5 bases, and 20 bases lay between the germline ends. CDR1 LGHDT and CDR2 YNNKEL come from the germline V gene (reference sequence). The CDR3 reads CASSRYRDPGGETQYF. CDR3 bases: TGTGCCAGCAGCCGATACCGGGACCCTGGGGGGGAGACCCAGTACTTC.

The chain couples TRBV2 to TRBJ1-3; D remains ambiguous. The CDR3 covers 13 residues. The V gene lost 8 bases and the J gene lost 8 bases, with 16 bases spanning the gap. CDR1 SNHLY and CDR2 FYNNEI come from the germline V gene. CDR3 in amino acids: CASFSRPGDTIYF. CDR3 bases: TGTGCCAGCTTCTCACGACCCGGGGACACCATATATTTT.

The chain links TRBV6-1 to TRBJ2-7, with D maybe TRBD1 (5 bases). Per germline, CDR1 MNHNS and CDR2 SASEGT. Trimming left V 3 bases short and J 7 bases short, with 16 bases between. The length of the CDR3 is 14 residues. Here the CDR3 DNA reads TGTGCCAGCAGTGAGAGCTCAGGGCGGCAGGAGCAGTACGTC. Protein product: CASSESSGRQEQYV.

This clone has only a few counts. The rearrangement uses TRBV5-4 and TRBJ1-1; D might be TRBD1 (5 bases). From germline, CDR1 is SGHNT and CDR2 YYREEE (reference sequence). This CDR3 has 15 residues. V was shortened by 4 bases and J by 4 bases, with 17 bases between the two germline ends. The CDR3 nucleotides are TGTGCCAGCAGCGAATATGGGGCGGTGACCACTGAAGCTTTCTTT. This gives the protein CASSEYGAVTTEAFF.

The rearrangement joins TRBV9 to TRBJ1-6, with 8 bases that match TRBD1. Germline V gene data show CDR1 as SGDLS and CDR2 as YYNGEE. V trimming: 0 bases; J trimming: 12 bases; junction bases outside the gene matches: 11. CDR3 length equals 16 residues. CDR3 coding DNA: TGTGCCAGCAGCGTAGCCCCTACAGGGGGAGGGGAACCCCTCCACTTT. As protein: CASSVAPTGGGEPLHF. Drawing the rest from reference TRBV9 and TRBJ1-6, the complete variable domain is DSGVTQTPKHLITATGQRVTLRCSPRSGDLSVYWYQQSLDQGLQFLIQYYNGEERAKGNILERFSAQQFPDLHSELNLSSLELGDSALYFCASSVAPTGGGEPLHFGNGTRLTVT.

This clone was seen a single time. The chain links TRBV20-1 to TRBJ1-1, with no clear D. Trimming pared 3 bases from V and 11 bases from J, leaving 13 bases between. Germline V gene sequence: CDR1 DFQATT, CDR2 SNEGSKA (reference sequence). The CDR3 length is 11 residues. The CDR3 loop reads CSARPLGFAFF. CDR3 bases: TGCAGTGCTAGGCCTCTCGGTTTCGCTTTCTTT.

V and J are TRBV10-3 and TRBJ2-1, with a tentative D call TRBD2 (5 bases). CDR3 size: 14 residues. Trimming removed 3 bases from V and 4 bases from J, with 10 bases in between. The germline V gene has CDR1 ENHRY and CDR2 SYGVKD. The CDR3: CAISDEGSYNEQFF. The CDR3 bases are TGTGCCATCAGTGACGAGGGATCGTACAATGAGCAGTTCTTC.

In its sample, this clone was seen once. The chain uses TRBV15 and TRBJ1-5; D not resolved. CDR3 length: 14 amino acids. V dropped 8 bases and J dropped 4 bases, with 15 bases sitting between them. CDR1 and CDR2 (germline): LNHNV, YYDKDF (reference sequence). Written as DNA, the CDR3 is TGTGCCACCGCGCCCGGGGATGGTAATCAGCCCCAGCATTTT. It yields the protein CATAPGDGNQPQHF.

This clone was counted a single time. This chain links TRBV14 with TRBJ1-6; 7 bases are shared with TRBD1. In germline, CDR1 is SGHDN, CDR2 FVKESK. Losses at the gene ends were 3 bases for V and 9 bases for J; bases not matched to a gene: 5. CDR3 length: 14 residues. CDR3 DNA sequence: TGTGCCAGCAGCCAGACAGGGACGGGTTCACCCCTCCACTTT. Protein sequence: CASSQTGTGSPLHF.

This clone was recorded once. V is TRBV7-8 and J is TRBJ1-5; D is perhaps TRBD1 (5 bases). Deletions cut 0 bases from V and 6 bases from J, with 6 bases between. The CDR3 totals 13 residues. Germline lookup yields CDR1 SGHVS and CDR2 FQNEAQ. The CDR3 DNA sequence: TGTGCCAGCAGCTTAGCAAGGGGTCAGCCCCAGCATTTT. Translated, it gives CASSLARGQPQHF.

The V and J genes are TRBV2 and TRBJ2-2, with 7 bases that match TRBD2. V lost 6 bases to trimming and J lost 0 bases; unmatched junction nucleotides: 1. The germline V gene encodes CDR1 SNHLY and CDR2 FYNNEI. This CDR3 has 14 residues. The CDR3 reads CASRGTTNTGELFF. CDR3 nucleotide sequence: TGTGCCAGCAGGGGGACTACGAACACCGGGGAGCTGTTTTTT.

The chain recombines TRBV19 with TRBJ1-1, with a weak D call TRBD1 (6 bases). V shed 2 bases and J shed 0 bases, with 16 bases lying between them. The CDR3 runs to 17 residues. Germline V gene sequence: CDR1 LNHDA, CDR2 SQIVND (reference sequence). The CDR3 reads CASSIRSDRIMNTEAFF. The CDR3 DNA reads as TGTGCCAGTAGTATAAGGAGCGACAGGATAATGAACACTGAAGCTTTCTTT.

This rearrangement joins TRBV19 to TRBJ1-5; D not certain. CDR3 length equals 16 residues. Trimming took 7 bases from V and 12 from J, leaving 28 bases between them. Per germline, CDR1 LNHDA and CDR2 SQIVND (reference sequence). DNA of the CDR3: TGTGCCAGTAAAAGGAGGACTCCCGCCCTGGATATAGGCCAGCATTTT. Translated, it gives CASKRRTPALDIGQHF.

There are a few counts of this clone. J is TRBJ2-3 and V is TRBV5-1; TRBD1 agrees at 7 bases. The CDR3 runs to 15 residues. Per germline, CDR1 SGHRS and CDR2 YFSETQ. The V segment lost 5 bases and the J segment 0 bases; nucleotides outside the gene matches: 6. CDR3 nucleotides: TGCGCCAGCAGTTCGGGACAGTTTAGCACAGATACGCAGTATTTT. It specifies CASSSGQFSTDTQYF.

This clone was observed a handful of times. The chain combines TRBV2 with TRBJ1-1; 8 nucleotides align to TRBD1. This CDR3 has 14 amino acids. CDR1 SNHLY and CDR2 FYNNEI come from the germline V gene. V was pared by 5 bases and J by 2 bases, with 4 bases of the junction left unmatched. The CDR3 region has the DNA TGTGCCAGCAGTCAGGGGGCAGAAAACACTGAAGCTTTCTTT. It translates to CASSQGAENTEAFF.

This sequence joins TRBV30 and TRBJ2-3; possibly TRBD2 for D (7 bases). Trimming stripped 0 bases from V and 5 bases from J, with 15 bases between. Germline CDR1 is GTSNPN and CDR2 is SVGIG (reference sequence). CDR3 length equals 15 residues. The CDR3 DNA is TGTGCCTGGAGTGTAGGGGGGGGGCCGAAAGATACGCAGTATTTT. Translating it yields CAWSVGGGPKDTQYF.

This chain uses TRBV5-1 with TRBJ2-1; D not certain. This CDR3 comprises 16 residues. Germline-derived CDR1 and CDR2 are SGHRS and YFSETQ. V gave up 0 bases and J gave up 0 bases, with 10 bases separating them. The CDR3 DNA reads as TGCGCCAGCAGCTTGGCACTATCGAGCTCCTACAATGAGCAGTTCTTC. This codes for CASSLALSSSYNEQFF.